The rows below give T cell receptor beta chains drawn from one sample of a study of shared clonotypes between healthy human individuals. Only in-frame clones appear in the TCRdb table, and some are missing; sequencing was by immunoSEQ multiplex PCR. The data show more than 2,000,000 clones, with just over 90% seen just once and 0.39% held by the top ten. Sequences were obtained from naive CD4+ T cells from PBMCs. These receptors were taken from a man aged 18 to 35 in good health. Some clones in this sample may be carry-over from other donors' samples. CDR3s include the opening cysteine and the closing phenylalanine or tryptophan.

v_call | cdr3_length | cdr3_aa
TRBV27 | 9 | CASSFPQHF
TRBV11-2 | 12 | CASSLGSVGQFF
TRBV15 | 10 | CATRDEPQHF
TRBV9 | 14 | CASSVGTYSYEQYF
TRBV9 | 19 | CASTDPTTHSGQGAYGYTF
TRBV27 | 15 | CASRLLGPNTGELFF
TRBV7-9 | 15 | CASSEGQGKAEKLFF
TRBV5-1 | 17 | CASSFLPSTLNTGELFF
TRBV29-1 | 13 | CSVRARLQETQYF
TRBV30 | 16 | CAWSRRRGQENTEAFF
TRBV6-5 | 13 | CASSPYTQSTLHF
TRBV6-1 | 16 | CASSESNTPWSYEQYF
TRBV19 | 13 | CASIDTMNTEAFF
TRBV5-1 | 16 | CASSLPTGRDTYEQYF
TRBV27 | 15 | CASSLLAGVRETQYF
TRBV6-4 | 14 | CASSPDRESEKLFF
TRBV29-1 | 14 | CSVGSDRAGEAQYF
TRBV27 | 15 | CASSPRGSNTGELFF
TRBV29-1 | 12 | CSGLDSLYGYTF
TRBV15 | 16 | CATSRERPGGPGEQFF
TRBV27 | 13 | CASSSFRGGEQYF
TRBV28 | 14 | CASSRTQRRNTIYF
TRBV6-5 | 12 | CASSFRDQPQHF
TRBV5-1 | 15 | CASSLHRARQETQYF
TRBV5-1 | 16 | CASSLEGRAGTDTQYF
TRBV7-2 | 14 | CASSPDRTSYEQYF